These 16 T cell receptor beta chains were sequenced from one sample in a study of a mutant IDH1 vaccine in newly diagnosed glioma. Indicated time point: week 35, safety follow-up. A 20-mer mutant IDH1 peptide at 300 ug was injected subcutaneously with topical imiquimod. These TCRs' antigens remain unknown. Only in-frame clones appear in the TCRdb table, and some are missing; sequencing was by immunoSEQ multiplex PCR. The table has tens of thousands of clones, around 91% seen once; the top ten hold approximately 1.6%. The sequences come from PBMCs, collected from a glioma patient whose treatment included an IDH1 peptide vaccine. These receptors came from a man aged 40-49 years with glioma.

V is TRBV7-2 and J is TRBJ1-1; D unclear. Germline V gene lookup returns CDR1 SGHTA and CDR2 FQGNSA. This CDR3 region has 12 residues. V was clipped by 1 base and J by 11 bases, with 11 bases between them. The CDR3 sequence: CASSLDRVEAFF. In DNA, the CDR3 is TGTGCCAGCAGCTTAGATCGTGTTGAGGCTTTCTTT.

This chain joins TRBV28 and TRBJ2-4; D possibly corresponds to TRBD2 (5 bases). The CDR3 length is 13 residues. Trimming left V 5 bases short and J 7 bases short, with 12 bases between. CDR1 is MDHEN, CDR2 SYDVKM, per germline. The CDR3: CASSRGQANIQYF. CDR3 nucleotides: TGTGCCAGCAGTCGAGGGCAAGCGAACATTCAGTACTTC.

The V and J genes are TRBV6-5 and TRBJ2-2, with D unresolved. The CDR3 has 15 residues. Between the trimmed V and J ends, which lost 5 bases and 1 base, there was a span of 11 bases. Germline V lookup: CDR1 MNHEY, CDR2 SVGAGI. In DNA, the CDR3 is TGTGCCAGCAGTAAAGACATCCTGAACACCGGGGAGCTGTTTTTT. It codes for CASSKDILNTGELFF.

This chain links TRBV10-3 with TRBJ1-1; D is uncertain. CDR1 ENHRY and CDR2 SYGVKD come from the germline V gene. CDR3 length: 11 residues. With 6 bases removed from V and 1 base from J, the gap between germline ends came to 3 bases. Written as DNA, the CDR3 is TGTGCCATCAGGGGGAACACTGAAGCTTTCTTT. Protein: CAIRGNTEAFF.

V gene TRBV27 combines with J gene TRBJ2-2; 8 bases align to TRBD1. Germline V gives CDR1 MNHEY, CDR2 SMNVEV (reference sequence). Trimming cost V 5 bases and J 3 bases; bases outside gene matches: 8. The CDR3 has 16 residues. The CDR3 sequence is CASSPLDRVDTGELFF. CDR3 coding DNA: TGTGCCAGCAGTCCCCTGGACAGGGTCGACACCGGGGAGCTGTTTTTT.

This clone was recorded once. The rearrangement joins TRBV5-8 to TRBJ1-5, with D possibly TRBD1 on 5 matching bases. The length of the CDR3 is 15 residues. Germline V gives CDR1 SGHTS, CDR2 YDEGEE. V was cut by 3 bases and J by 7 bases, with 17 bases left in between. The DNA of the CDR3 is TGTGCCAGCAGCTCGGGACTTCCCTGGAGCCAGCCCCAGCATTTT. Its protein is CASSSGLPWSQPQHF.

V gene TRBV5-5 combines with J gene TRBJ1-1; D is unresolved. The CDR3 totals 14 residues. From germline, CDR1 is SGHKS and CDR2 YYEKEE (reference sequence). Trimming shortened V by 1 base and J by 0 bases, and 7 bases separated the two germline ends. DNA for the CDR3: TGTGCCAGCAGCTTGACACGGATGAACACTGAAGCTTTCTTT. It specifies CASSLTRMNTEAFF.

The rearrangement uses TRBV19 and TRBJ1-3; D not certain. Deletions cut 5 bases from V and 0 bases from J, with 11 bases between. The CDR3 loop spans 15 amino acids. Germline CDR1 reads LNHDA; CDR2 reads SQIVND (reference sequence). CDR3 coding DNA: TGTGCCAGTAGTCCCGATCGGAGCTCTGGAAACACCATATATTTT. This translates into CASSPDRSSGNTIYF.

This clone was recorded a few times. The chain is built from TRBV29-1 and TRBJ2-5; possibly TRBD1 for D (5 bases). The CDR3 sequence is 15 residues long. CDR1 is SQVTM and CDR2 is ANQGSEA in the germline V gene. V lost 3 bases and J 0 bases, leaving 14 bases between the germline ends. The CDR3 DNA follows: TGCAGCGTTGAGAAGACAGACTCGTACCAAGAGACCCAGTACTTC. Protein: CSVEKTDSYQETQYF.

The chain is built from TRBV11-3 and TRBJ2-2, with TRBD1 identical over 8 bases. This CDR3 spans 15 amino acids. The V and J ends lost 5 bases and 7 bases, in that order; junction bases with no gene match: 9. CDR1 and CDR2 (germline): SGHNT, YENEEA. In DNA, the CDR3 is TGTGCCAGCAGCCAGGCCCAGGGGGCGGTCGGGGAGCTGTTTTTT. Translated, it gives CASSQAQGAVGELFF.

This clone was recorded a few times. The CDR3: CASSPSPGTHNQPQHF. CDR3 nucleotides: TGTGCCAGCAGTCCCAGCCCGGGGACTCACAATCAGCCCCAGCATTTT. The V and J genes are TRBV27 and TRBJ1-5, with D possibly being TRBD1 (5 bases). V lost 5 bases to trimming and J lost 3 bases, with 17 bases between them. CDR1 MNHEY and CDR2 SMNVEV come from the germline V gene (reference sequence). There are 16 residues in the CDR3.

The table lists this clone with a few counts. V and J are TRBV19 and TRBJ2-3; D is tentatively TRBD1 or TRBD2 (5 bases each). The CDR3 is 15 amino acids. V was shortened by 4 bases and J by 3 bases, with 14 bases between the two germline ends. Germline assignment: CDR1 LNHDA and CDR2 SQIVND (reference sequence). Written as DNA, the CDR3 is TGTGCCAGTAGTACTCCCGGGGCTGGGACAGATACGCAGTATTTT. Translation gives CASSTPGAGTDTQYF.

This chain links TRBV19 with TRBJ2-5; 10 nucleotides agree with TRBD2. J lost 0 bases, V lost 2 bases, and 6 bases had no gene match. In germline, CDR1 is LNHDA, CDR2 SQIVND (reference sequence). The CDR3 runs to 17 residues. The CDR3: CASSIRLAGAHQETQYF. The CDR3 nucleotides are TGTGCCAGTAGTATAAGGCTAGCGGGGGCCCACCAAGAGACCCAGTACTTC.

V usage is TRBV19 and J usage is TRBJ1-5; no firm D call. The CDR3 loop spans 14 amino acids. V lost 8 bases, J lost 5 bases, and 16 bases lay in between. CDR1 is LNHDA and CDR2 is SQIVND in the germline V gene (reference sequence). CDR3 DNA: TGTGCCAGTGGCCCCGGAAGCGGCGATCAGCCCCAGCATTTT. It yields the protein CASGPGSGDQPQHF. Together with reference TRBV19 and TRBJ1-5, the CDR3 gives the full variable domain: DGGITQSPKYLFRKEGQNVTLSCEQNLNHDAMYWYRQDPGQGLRLIYYSQIVNDFQKGDIAEGYSVSREKKESFPLTVTSAQKNPTAFYLCASGPGSGDQPQHFGDGTRLSIL.

This chain links TRBV18 with TRBJ2-1, with 8 bases aligning to TRBD1. The CDR3 loop spans 15 amino acids. J gave up 2 bases and V 3 bases, and 3 bases lay outside the gene matches. Germline CDR1 and CDR2: KGHSH and LQKENI. Written as DNA, the CDR3 is TGTGCCAGCTCACCGACAGGGGCCACCTACAATGAGCAGTTCTTC. Translating gives CASSPTGATYNEQFF.

This clone appeared once. The chain links TRBV15 to TRBJ1-2; weak D call: TRBD1 (5 bases). Per the germline V gene, CDR1 is LNHNV and CDR2 is YYDKDF (reference sequence). CDR3 length: 13 amino acids. Trimming removed 5 bases at V and 7 bases at J, with 14 bases between. The CDR3 bases are TGTGCCACCAGCTTGGAGGGACGGCCTGGCTACACCTTC. Translation gives CATSLEGRPGYTF.